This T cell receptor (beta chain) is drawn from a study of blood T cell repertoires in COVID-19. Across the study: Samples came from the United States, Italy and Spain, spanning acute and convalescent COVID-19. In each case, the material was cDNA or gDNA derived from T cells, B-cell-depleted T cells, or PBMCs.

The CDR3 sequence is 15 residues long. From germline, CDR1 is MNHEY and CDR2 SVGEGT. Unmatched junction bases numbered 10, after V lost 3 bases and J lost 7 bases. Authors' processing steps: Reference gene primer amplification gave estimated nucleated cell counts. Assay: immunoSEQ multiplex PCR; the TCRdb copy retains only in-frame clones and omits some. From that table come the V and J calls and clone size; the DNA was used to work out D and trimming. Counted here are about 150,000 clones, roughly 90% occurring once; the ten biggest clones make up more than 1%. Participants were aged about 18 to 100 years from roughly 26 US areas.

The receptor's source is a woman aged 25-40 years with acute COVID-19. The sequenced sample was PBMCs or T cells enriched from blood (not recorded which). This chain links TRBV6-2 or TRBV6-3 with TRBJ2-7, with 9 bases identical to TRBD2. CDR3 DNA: TGTGCCAGCAGTTATCCCATACTAGCGGGTGGTGAGCAGTACTTC. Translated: CASSYPILAGGEQYF.